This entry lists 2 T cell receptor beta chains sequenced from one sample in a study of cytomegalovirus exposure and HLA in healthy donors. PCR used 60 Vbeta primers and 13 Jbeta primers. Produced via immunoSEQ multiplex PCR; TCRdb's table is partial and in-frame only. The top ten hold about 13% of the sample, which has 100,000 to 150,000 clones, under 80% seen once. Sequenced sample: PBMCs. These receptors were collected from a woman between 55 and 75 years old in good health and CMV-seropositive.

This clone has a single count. The CDR3 DNA is TGCGCCAGCAGCCAAGGCTGGCAGGGGCAAACCCCGAGATACAATGAGCAGTTCTTC. It translates to CASSQGWQGQTPRYNEQFF. V usage is TRBV4-1 and J usage is TRBJ2-1, with a weak D call TRBD1 (6 bases). The V gene lost 1 base and the J gene lost 4 bases, with 23 bases spanning the gap. Germline assignment: CDR1 MGHRA and CDR2 YSYEKL. This CDR3 has 19 amino acids.

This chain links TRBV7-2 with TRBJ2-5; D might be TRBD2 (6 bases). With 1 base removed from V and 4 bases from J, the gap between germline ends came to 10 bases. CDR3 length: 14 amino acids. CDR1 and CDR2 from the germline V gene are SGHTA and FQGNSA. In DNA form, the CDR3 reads TGTGCCAGCAGCTTAGGAGTGGGGGGAGAGACCCAGTACTTC. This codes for CASSLGVGGETQYF.